This TCR beta chain was profiled in a study of blood T cell repertoires in COVID-19. Study details: The cDNA or gDNA used as material had been derived from T cells, B-cell-depleted T cells, or PBMCs.

Sequencing was performed with immunoSEQ multiplex PCR; in TCRdb, only in-frame clones are kept and a portion is missing. This table holds 300,000 to 350,000 clones, about nine tenths found once. Germline V gene data show CDR1 as GTSNPN and CDR2 as SVGIG (reference sequence). The CDR3 extends over 13 amino acids. V was clipped by 3 bases and J by 4 bases, with 12 bases between them. This chain uses TRBV30 with TRBJ1-2; D is undetermined. The receptor was derived from a woman between 50 and 59 years old with COVID-19, enrolled during active disease. Sequenced material: peripheral blood. The CDR3 sequence: CAWSTSDVYGYTF. The CDR3 DNA reads TGTGCCTGGAGCACCAGTGATGTCTATGGCTACACCTTC. Using reference TRBV30 and TRBJ1-2 for the parts outside the CDR3, the full variable domain is SQTIHQWPATLVQPVGSPLSLECTVEGTSNPNLYWYRQAAGRGLQLLFYSVGIGQISSEVPQNLSASRPQDRQFILSSKKLLLSDSGFYLCAWSTSDVYGYTFGSGTRLTVV.